This T cell receptor (beta chain) originates from a study of CD8+ T cells in alopecia areata. Whole-study context: In an open-label trial, patients got 5 to 10 mg tofacitinib twice daily. Patients in the study were on tofacitinib for 6 to 18 months, then off it for 6 months. Whole-study findings and limits: Among patients, TCR sharing was less clear than in mice, a difference possibly due in part to HLA diversity in the patient population. Lesional scalp, especially alopecia totalis/universalis, showed higher clonality than normal scalp.

Reverse transcription of extracted RNA yielded cDNA, which provided the sequencing template. The protocol was immunoSEQ multiplex PCR, while the TCRdb copy is restricted to in-frame clones and leaves out a portion. The table records around 100,000 clones, 35% to 45% of them present only once. Trimming left V 3 bases short and J 4 bases short, with 18 bases between. There are 16 residues in the CDR3. Germline V lookup: CDR1 SGHRS, CDR2 YFSETQ. With regard to this clone: What it recognizes is unknown.

The rearrangement joins TRBV5-1 to TRBJ2-3, with D unresolved. This TCR came from a human donor with alopecia areata. The sample taken for sequencing was CD4+ T cells sorted from blood. The CDR3 nucleotides are TGCGCCAGCAGCTCCAAAGACACCCAGAGGTCAGATACGCAGTATTTT. It encodes CASSSKDTQRSDTQYF.